This T cell receptor (beta chain) was sequenced in a study of monozygotic twins with inflammatory bowel disease. Each CDR3 protein gets one entry in TCRdb, which reprocessed the 5' RACE reads and gives no DNA. The sample's table shows under 350,000 distinct CDR3 sequences. Whole-study results and caveats: In patient repertoires, differing immunosuppressive treatments may have added some variability.

As regards this clonotype: Its antigen is not known.

Germline CDR1 is DFQATT and CDR2 is SNEGSKA (reference sequence). The CDR3 contains 20 residues. Input material: blood. The clonotype was recovered from a human donor with ulcerative colitis or Crohn's disease, or a healthy co-twin of an affected twin (not recorded which). This chain joins TRBV20-1 and TRBJ1-2; TCRdb's assignment of TRBD1 cannot be checked, as there is no DNA. The CDR3 spells CSARALAGSGHKATNYGYTF.